This T cell receptor (beta chain) was sequenced in a study of T cells after yellow fever vaccination. Study-level information: Some fractions had low cell numbers, and these were prepared with SMART-Seq v4 Ultra Low Input. Whole-study findings and limits: CD4 and CD8 compartments shared a small share of clonotypes, likely from convergent recombination. Subsequent to the booster, the majority of primary-vaccination clones reappeared (about 97% CD4, more than 70% CD8).

TCR cDNA, made by 5'RACE template switching, carried an added universal primer site and UMIs. TCRdb re-analysed the 5' RACE reads in MiXCR, keeping a single row per CDR3 protein. This table holds some 340,000 distinct CDR3 sequences, roughly 4.3% found once. Comment on this clonotype: Its antigen is still unknown.

The CDR3 runs to 17 residues. CDR1 and CDR2 (germline): MGHDK, SYGVNS. The ends lost 4 bases at V and 4 bases at J; junction bases unmatched: 12. The chain has TRBV25-1 and TRBJ2-5; 10 bases map to TRBD1. The input for sequencing was PBMCs, taken 5 days after the yellow fever booster vaccination. This clonotype was sampled from a man younger than 35 who received the YFV17D yellow fever vaccine. The CDR3 is CASSVERGQGEGETQYF. As DNA, the CDR3 is TGTGCCAGCAGTGTGGAGCGAGGACAGGGGGAAGGAGAGACCCAGTACTTC.